This record concerns one TCR beta chain sequence. Sequencing was performed with immunoSEQ multiplex PCR; in TCRdb, only in-frame clones are kept and a portion is missing. This table holds 280,000 or so clones, roughly 90% found once. This CDR3 has 16 residues. Germline trimming cut 6 bases from V and 2 bases from J; bases unmatched to any gene: 4. The germline V gene encodes CDR1 SEHNR and CDR2 FQNEAQ (reference sequence). A COVID-19 case was met by exposed participants within 2 weeks before study entry. The record originates from a study of blood T cell repertoires in COVID-19. About the research overall: The analysed material was cDNA or gDNA that came from T cells, B-cell-depleted T cells, or PBMCs.

The sample comprised PBMCs or T cells enriched from blood (not recorded which). The V call is TRBV7-9, the J call TRBJ2-1; 13 bases are shared with TRBD2. This sequence was found in a woman in her 50s who had been exposed to COVID-19. The CDR3 nucleotides are TGTGCCAGCAGTTCGGGGACTAGCGGGACCTACAATGAGCAGTTCTTC. Amino acid sequence: CASSSGTSGTYNEQFF.